Listed below are T cell receptor beta chains from one sample, sequenced in a study of blood T cell repertoires in COVID-19. Data came from immunoSEQ multiplex PCR; TCRdb stores just in-frame clones and leaves some out. The table includes 250,000 to 350,000 clones, roughly nine tenths detected once. Sequencing was performed on peripheral blood. The receptors come from a man aged 18-30 years with active or convalescent COVID-19. CDR3s include the opening cysteine and the closing phenylalanine or tryptophan. The order of the fields is D gene, V gene, J gene, clone size, CDR3 protein, CDR3 DNA. D genes are given only for firm matches. For some rows the clone size is stated as once, few or many, or as a class when expanded; others skip it.

>TRBD2|TRBV7-6|TRBJ2-6|-
CASSPRTSGSSGANVLTF
TGTGCCAGCAGCCCTCGGACTAGCGGGAGTTCTGGGGCCAACGTCCTGACTTTC
>TRBD2|TRBV7-8|TRBJ2-5|-
CASSLERGGRETQYF
TGTGCCAGCAGCTTGGAGCGGGGGGGCCGGGAGACCCAGTACTTC
>TRBD2|TRBV27|TRBJ2-3|once
CASTTSGRIRTDTQYF
TGTGCCAGCACTACTAGCGGGAGGATTCGCACAGATACGCAGTATTTT
>TRBD1|TRBV5-1|TRBJ2-3|-
CASSLGQGRDTQYF
TGCGCCAGCAGCTTGGGACAGGGTCGAGATACGCAGTATTTT
>TRBD1|TRBV6-5|TRBJ1-4|-
CASRTGTGEKLFF
TGTGCCAGCAGAACCGGGACAGGCGAAAAACTGTTTTTT
>TRBD2|TRBV5-1|TRBJ2-5|-
CASSLDFLGLAGGRETQYF
TGCGCCAGCAGCTTGGATTTCCTTGGACTAGCGGGGGGTAGGGAGACCCAGTACTTC
>TRBD1|TRBV6-5|TRBJ2-2|-
CASSKRDRGLEELFF
TGTGCCAGCAGCAAACGGGACAGGGGGCTCGAGGAGCTGTTTTTT
>TRBD2|TRBV7-2|TRBJ2-1|-
CASSFLAGGTYNEQFF
TGTGCCAGCAGCTTCCTAGCGGGGGGGACCTACAATGAGCAGTTCTTC
>-|TRBV9|TRBJ1-1|medium-sized
CASSYGGVNTEAFF
TGTGCCAGCAGCTACGGGGGGGTGAACACTGAAGCTTTCTTT
>TRBD1|TRBV28|TRBJ2-7|few
CASSNRGRTSYEQYF
TGTGCCAGCAGTAACAGGGGCCGGACCTCCTACGAGCAGTACTTC
>-|TRBV19|TRBJ2-2|-
CASSSQGRTGELFF
TGTGCCAGTAGCTCGCAGGGGCGGACCGGGGAGCTGTTTTTT
>TRBD1|TRBV18|TRBJ2-7|-
CASSPGQQSYEQYF
TGTGCCAGCTCACCGGGACAGCAGTCCTACGAGCAGTACTTC
>-|TRBV19|TRBJ1-4|-
CASSHGGESEKLFF
TGTGCCAGCAGTCATGGGGGGGAGTCTGAAAAACTGTTTTTT
>-|TRBV7-9|TRBJ2-3|-
CASNYEFSSTDTQYF
TGTGCCAGCAACTACGAGTTTAGTAGCACAGATACGCAGTATTTT
>-|TRBV10-3|TRBJ1-5|once
CAISEAGQSRQPQHF
TGTGCCATCAGTGAGGCCGGACAGTCGCGTCAGCCCCAGCATTTT
>-|TRBV7-9|TRBJ1-2|-
CASSLVSTNYGYTF
TGTGCCAGCAGCTTAGTTTCTACTAACTATGGCTACACCTTC
>-|TRBV7-6|TRBJ1-1|few
CASSRSLGRGLYTEAFF
TGTGCCAGCAGCCGGAGTTTGGGGCGGGGATTGTACACTGAAGCTTTCTTT
>-|TRBV5-6|TRBJ1-1|-
CASRWRGGTEAFF
TGTGCCAGCAGGTGGCGGGGTGGCACTGAAGCTTTCTTT
>TRBD1|TRBV6-5|TRBJ2-7|-
CASSGDRLREQYF
TGTGCCAGCAGCGGGGACAGGCTACGAGAGCAGTACTTC
>TRBD2|TRBV18|TRBJ2-1|-
CASRLAGGFNEQFF
TGTGCCAGCCGACTAGCGGGAGGATTCAATGAGCAGTTCTTC
>TRBD1|TRBV28|TRBJ1-4|once
CASRPTGQGNEKLFF
TGTGCCAGCAGGCCAACGGGACAGGGGAATGAAAAACTGTTTTTT
>-|TRBV7-6|TRBJ2-1|-
CASSLALGKEQFF
TGTGCCAGCAGCTTAGCGCTGGGCAAGGAGCAGTTCTTC
>-|TRBV6-1|TRBJ2-7|-
CASSEGTLGYEQYF
TGTGCCAGCAGTGAAGGCACGCTCGGCTACGAGCAGTACTTC
>-|TRBV28|TRBJ1-2|-
CASSFLGARDYGYTF
TGTGCCAGCAGTTTCCTGGGGGCGCGTGACTATGGCTACACCTTC
>TRBD2|TRBV7-2|TRBJ2-7|-
CASSQSGRALFEQYF
TGTGCCAGCAGCCAGAGCGGGAGGGCCCTTTTCGAGCAGTACTTC
>-|TRBV28|TRBJ1-1|-
CASRTGGTEAFF
TGTGCCAGCAGAACGGGGGGCACTGAAGCTTTCTTT
>TRBD1|TRBV13|TRBJ1-5|-
CASSLGTGDGQPQHF
TGTGCCAGCAGCTTAGGGACAGGGGATGGGCAGCCCCAGCATTTT
>-|TRBV11-2|TRBJ1-5|once
CASSSTGPNQPQHF
TGTGCCAGCAGCTCTACAGGGCCCAATCAGCCCCAGCATTTT
>-|TRBV6-2/TRBV6-3|TRBJ1-1|-
CASSVLLWSTEAFF
TGTGCCAGCAGCGTACTCCTCTGGAGCACTGAAGCTTTCTTT
>-|TRBV9|TRBJ1-1|-
CASSATVNTEAFF
TGTGCCAGCAGCGCGACAGTGAACACTGAAGCTTTCTTT
>TRBD1|TRBV28|TRBJ1-1|-
CASHTTGVTEAFF
TGTGCCAGCCATACGACAGGGGTCACTGAAGCTTTCTTT
>TRBD1|TRBV6-2/TRBV6-3|TRBJ1-5|-
CASSRRDRVDNQPQHF
TGTGCCAGCAGTAGAAGGGACAGGGTGGACAATCAGCCCCAGCATTTT
>TRBD1|TRBV6-5|TRBJ1-2|-
CASKPGQGLFYGYTF
TGTGCCAGCAAGCCGGGACAGGGGCTTTTTTATGGCTACACCTTC
>-|TRBV4-1|TRBJ1-5|-
CASSAGINQPQHF
TGCGCCAGCAGCGCGGGGATAAATCAGCCCCAGCATTTT
>TRBD2|TRBV7-9|TRBJ2-3|-
CASSPLPMVAGTDTQYF
TGTGCCAGCAGCCCCCTCCCGATGGTAGCGGGGACAGATACGCAGTATTTT
>TRBD1|TRBV7-9|TRBJ1-4|once
CASSPKQGATNEKLFF
TGTGCCAGCAGTCCGAAACAGGGGGCAACTAATGAAAAACTGTTTTTT
>-|TRBV19|TRBJ2-7|-
CASSISAEVGIYEQYF
TGTGCCAGTAGTATCTCGGCGGAGGTGGGCATCTACGAGCAGTACTTC
>-|TRBV9|TRBJ2-7|-
CASSDRDNSYEQYF
TGTGCCAGCAGCGATAGGGACAACTCCTACGAGCAGTACTTC
>TRBD2|TRBV5-1|TRBJ2-7|once
CASSSYFAGGLSLQYF
TGCGCCAGCAGCTCTTACTTTGCGGGGGGCCTGAGTCTGCAGTACTTC
>-|TRBV14|TRBJ1-6|-
CASSQDRDYNSPLHF
TGTGCCAGCAGCCAAGACCGGGACTACAACTCACCCCTCCACTTT
>TRBD1|TRBV6-5|TRBJ1-5|-
CASRTDRGSNQPQHF
TGTGCCAGCAGGACGGACAGGGGAAGCAATCAGCCCCAGCATTTT
>-|TRBV6-5|TRBJ1-2|-
CASSYSFDYGYTF
TGTGCCAGCAGTTACTCTTTCGACTATGGCTACACCTTC
>TRBD2|TRBV19|TRBJ2-1|-
CASSRTSGGPYSYNEQFF
TGTGCCAGCAGTCGGACTAGCGGGGGGCCCTACTCCTACAATGAGCAGTTCTTC
>-|TRBV19|TRBJ1-5|-
CASSIVSGNQPQHF
TGTGCCAGTAGTATAGTCTCGGGGAATCAGCCCCAGCATTTT
>TRBD2|TRBV29-1|TRBJ2-1|-
CSVERRLANNEQFF
TGCAGCGTTGAAAGGAGACTAGCGAACAATGAGCAGTTCTTC
>TRBD2|TRBV6-5|TRBJ2-2|-
CASRASGNTGELFF
TGTGCCAGCAGGGCTAGCGGGAACACCGGGGAGCTGTTTTTT
>-|TRBV29-1|TRBJ1-2|few
CSVGTELYGYTF
TGCAGCGTTGGGACAGAGCTCTATGGCTACACCTTC
>TRBD2|TRBV2|TRBJ2-1|-
CASPTGLAGWNEQFF
TGTGCCAGCCCAACCGGACTAGCGGGTTGGAATGAGCAGTTCTTC
>-|TRBV9|TRBJ2-4|-
CASSLYESEPVAKNIQYF
TGTGCCAGCAGCCTGTACGAGTCCGAACCGGTAGCCAAAAACATTCAGTACTTC
>TRBD1|TRBV2|TRBJ1-2|once
CASSEATGDYFDGYTF
TGTGCCAGCAGTGAAGCGACAGGGGATTATTTTGATGGCTACACCTTC
>-|TRBV5-4|TRBJ2-1|-
CASGNRDIYYNEQFF
TGTGCCAGCGGGAACCGGGACATCTACTACAATGAGCAGTTCTTC
>-|TRBV6-6|TRBJ1-5|once
CASSYGLIGQPQHF
TGTGCCAGCAGTTACGGACTGATAGGGCAGCCCCAGCATTTT
>-|TRBV18|TRBJ2-6|-
CASSPFRGRGSGANVLTF
TGTGCCAGCTCCCCATTCCGCGGCAGAGGTTCTGGGGCCAACGTCCTGACTTTC
>TRBD1|TRBV25-1|TRBJ2-7|-
CASTTGNSYEQYF
TGTGCCAGCACGACAGGGAACTCCTACGAGCAGTACTTC
>-|TRBV7-9|TRBJ1-6|-
CASSLGQGFYNSPLHF
TGTGCCAGCAGCTTAGGCCAGGGGTTTTATAATTCACCCCTCCACTTT
>TRBD1|TRBV28|TRBJ1-1|-
CASRAGTGVGTEAFF
TGTGCCAGCAGGGCCGGGACAGGGGTGGGCACTGAAGCTTTCTTT
>TRBD2|TRBV6-6|TRBJ2-7|once
CASSPDSGSYEQYF
TGTGCCAGCAGTCCCGACAGCGGGAGCTACGAGCAGTACTTC